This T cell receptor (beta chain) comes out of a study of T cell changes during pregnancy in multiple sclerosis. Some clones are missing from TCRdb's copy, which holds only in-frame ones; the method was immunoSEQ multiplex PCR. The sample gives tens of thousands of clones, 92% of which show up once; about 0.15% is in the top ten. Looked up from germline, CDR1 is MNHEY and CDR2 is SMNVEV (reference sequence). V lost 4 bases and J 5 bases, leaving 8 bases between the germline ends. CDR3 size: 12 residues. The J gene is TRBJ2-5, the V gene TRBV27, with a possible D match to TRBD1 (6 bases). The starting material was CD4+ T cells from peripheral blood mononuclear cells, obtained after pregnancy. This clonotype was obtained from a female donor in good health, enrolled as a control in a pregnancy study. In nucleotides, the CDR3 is TGTGCCAGCAGTTCCAGGGGTGAGACCCAGTACTTC. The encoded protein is CASSSRGETQYF.